Listed below are T cell receptor beta chains from one sample, sequenced in a study of vaccination and CD4 T cells after COVID-19. TCRdb re-analysed the PCR reads in MiXCR, keeping a single row per CDR3 protein. The sample contains under 15,000 distinct CDR3 sequences, about 59% of which appear only once. What these receptors recognize is not known. The specimen sequenced was CD4+ T cells from blood, cultured in vitro. All receptors come from a human donor who had recovered from COVID-19. The CDR3 runs from the conserved cysteine through the conserved F or W. The D gene is left open where the match is weak. Clone sizes are given selectively: once, few, many, or a class where the clone is expanded.

TRBV30	-	-	TRBJ1-6	CAWNPIDSLNSPLHF	TGTGCCTGGAACCCCATTGACAGCCTAAATTCACCCCTCCACTTT
TRBV6-1	few	-	TRBJ1-5	CASSRGPFDYQPQHF	TGTGCCAGCAGCCGGGGGCCCTTTGACTATCAGCCCCAGCATTTT
TRBV6-5	-	-	TRBJ1-5	CASSSDISQPQHF	TGTGCCAGCAGTTCAGACATTTCTCAGCCCCAGCATTTT
TRBV20-1	-	-	TRBJ1-1	CSAPRGGGNTEAFF	TGCAGTGCTCCAAGGGGCGGGGGGAACACTGAAGCTTTCTTT
TRBV20-1	-	TRBD1	TRBJ1-2	CSASRTTGNYGYTF	TGCAGTGCTAGCCGAACGACAGGGAACTATGGCTACACCTTC
TRBV12-3/TRBV12-4	-	TRBD1	TRBJ1-4	CASSLSGQPNEKLFF	TGTGCCAGCAGTTTGTCGGGACAGCCTAATGAAAAACTGTTTTTT
TRBV10-1	few	-	TRBJ1-2	CASSLTGAYGYTF	TGCGCCAGCAGTTTGACAGGTGCCTATGGCTACACCTTC
TRBV20-1	-	-	TRBJ1-5	CSAPGGTSNQPQHF	TGCAGTGCCCCGGGAGGGACTAGCAATCAGCCCCAGCATTTT
TRBV18	-	TRBD2	TRBJ2-3	CASSPTSGRGDTQYF	TGTGCCAGCTCACCGACTAGCGGGAGGGGAGATACGCAGTATTTT
TRBV15	-	TRBD2	TRBJ2-3	CATSRPSGGAGTQYF	TGTGCCACCAGCAGACCTAGCGGGGGGGCGGGAACGCAGTATTTT
TRBV27	few	-	TRBJ1-5	CASSWSAGGGNQPQHF	TGTGCCAGCAGTTGGTCGGCAGGAGGGGGGAATCAGCCCCAGCATTTT
TRBV10-3	-	TRBD1	TRBJ1-5	CAINAGGITQPQHF	TGTGCCATCAACGCAGGGGGAATCACACAGCCCCAGCATTTT
TRBV18	-	TRBD2	TRBJ2-1	CASSTKSGSSYNEQFF	TGTGCCAGCTCAACTAAAAGCGGGAGCTCCTACAATGAGCAGTTCTTC
TRBV24-1	-	TRBD1	TRBJ1-1	CATSGGQANTEAFF	TGTGCCACCAGTGGGGGACAGGCGAACACTGAAGCTTTCTTT
TRBV19	-	-	TRBJ1-1	CASTNSGRDTEAFF	TGTGCCAGTACCAATTCCGGGAGGGATACTGAAGCTTTCTTT
TRBV24-1	-	-	TRBJ2-5	CATRAGGSETQYF	TGTGCCACCAGGGCAGGGGGGAGCGAGACCCAGTACTTC
TRBV20-1	-	TRBD2	TRBJ2-5	CSASSGSAQETQYF	TGCAGTGCATCTAGCGGGAGCGCCCAAGAGACCCAGTACTTC
TRBV20-1	-	TRBD1	TRBJ1-1	CSAPGQGRVGAEAFF	TGCAGTGCTCCAGGACAGGGAAGGGTTGGGGCTGAAGCTTTCTTT
TRBV29-1	-	TRBD2	TRBJ2-3	CSVERTSGTGDTQYF	TGCAGCGTTGAAAGGACTAGCGGGACGGGAGATACGCAGTATTTT
TRBV20-1	-	TRBD1	TRBJ2-2	CSADSGQDTGELFF	TGCAGTGCTGATTCGGGACAGGACACCGGGGAGCTGTTTTTT
TRBV7-8	few	TRBD1	TRBJ1-2	CASSLSRTPGGGGYTF	TGTGCCAGCAGCCTATCCCGTACCCCAGGGGGCGGTGGCTACACCTTC
TRBV11-2	-	-	TRBJ2-4	CASSLSRGAKNIQYF	TGTGCCAGCAGCTTATCCCGGGGGGCCAAAAACATTCAGTACTTC
TRBV20-1	-	TRBD2	TRBJ2-1	CSARATSGHNEQFF	TGCAGTGCTAGAGCGACTAGCGGGCACAATGAGCAGTTCTTC
TRBV20-1	-	-	TRBJ1-1	CSARAPQSRDFEAFF	TGCAGTGCCCGGGCCCCTCAGAGTCGCGATTTTGAAGCTTTCTTT
TRBV6-1	-	TRBD2	TRBJ2-7	CASSEDRVTGGPAEQYF	TGTGCCAGCAGTGAAGATCGGGTTACGGGAGGGCCGGCCGAGCAGTACTTC
TRBV7-3	-	-	TRBJ2-2	CASSPQLSTGELFF	TGTGCCAGCAGCCCTCAACTCTCCACCGGGGAGCTGTTTTTT
TRBV29-1	-	-	TRBJ1-2	CSGGEDGYTF	TGCAGCGGAGGGGAGGATGGCTACACCTTC
TRBV20-1	-	-	TRBJ1-5	CSASRGDQPQHF	TGCAGTGCTAGCCGGGGCGATCAGCCCCAGCATTTT
TRBV7-2	-	TRBD2	TRBJ2-2	CASSLTSGRATGELFF	TGTGCCAGCAGCTTAACTAGCGGGAGGGCCACCGGGGAGCTGTTTTTT
TRBV20-1	once	TRBD2	TRBJ2-2	CSASPSGTNTGELFF	TGCAGTGCTAGCCCTAGCGGGACAAACACCGGGGAGCTGTTTTTT
TRBV7-9	few	-	TRBJ1-5	CASSSQGGNQPQHF	TGTGCCAGCAGCTCTCAGGGCGGCAATCAGCCCCAGCATTTT
TRBV20-1	-	-	TRBJ2-1	CMKTVRVNEQFF	TGCATGAAGACGGTCAGGGTGAATGAGCAGTTCTTC
TRBV7-2	-	-	TRBJ2-2	CASSLVVQTGELFF	TGTGCCAGCAGTTTAGTAGTACAGACCGGGGAGCTGTTTTTT
TRBV15	few	-	TRBJ1-6	CATSRDPQDSPLHF	TGTGCCACCAGCAGAGATCCCCAGGACTCACCCCTCCACTTT
TRBV2	-	-	TRBJ2-5	CASSALGTQYF	TGTGCCAGCAGTGCCCTCGGGACCCAGTACTTC
TRBV20-1	-	TRBD2	TRBJ2-1	CSARRPLAGLNEQFF	TGCAGTGCTAGACGCCCCCTAGCGGGCCTCAATGAGCAGTTCTTC
TRBV20-1	-	TRBD1	TRBJ2-7	CSAPGTGAYEQYF	TGCAGTGCTCCCGGGACAGGCGCCTACGAGCAGTACTTC
TRBV6-2/TRBV6-3	-	TRBD1	TRBJ2-2	CASSTGTAVLTGELFF	TGTGCCAGCAGTACAGGGACAGCCGTTCTGACCGGGGAGCTGTTTTTT
TRBV27	-	TRBD1	TRBJ1-4	CASSRRGQGFATNEKLFF	TGTGCCAGCAGTCGGCGGGGACAGGGGTTTGCGACTAATGAAAAACTGTTTTTT
TRBV20-1	few	TRBD1	TRBJ1-6	CSAITGVDSPLHF	TGCAGTGCTATTACAGGGGTCGATTCACCCCTCCACTTT
TRBV20-1	medium-sized	-	TRBJ2-3	CSAIFNTDTQYF	TGCAGTGCTATTTTTAACACAGATACGCAGTATTTT
TRBV6-1	-	TRBD2	TRBJ2-3	CASSTGLAGADTQYF	TGTGCCAGCAGTACTGGACTAGCGGGAGCAGATACGCAGTATTTT
TRBV5-4	once	TRBD2	TRBJ2-5	CASTPSGRGQETQYF	TGTGCCAGCACCCCCAGCGGGAGAGGGCAAGAGACCCAGTACTTC